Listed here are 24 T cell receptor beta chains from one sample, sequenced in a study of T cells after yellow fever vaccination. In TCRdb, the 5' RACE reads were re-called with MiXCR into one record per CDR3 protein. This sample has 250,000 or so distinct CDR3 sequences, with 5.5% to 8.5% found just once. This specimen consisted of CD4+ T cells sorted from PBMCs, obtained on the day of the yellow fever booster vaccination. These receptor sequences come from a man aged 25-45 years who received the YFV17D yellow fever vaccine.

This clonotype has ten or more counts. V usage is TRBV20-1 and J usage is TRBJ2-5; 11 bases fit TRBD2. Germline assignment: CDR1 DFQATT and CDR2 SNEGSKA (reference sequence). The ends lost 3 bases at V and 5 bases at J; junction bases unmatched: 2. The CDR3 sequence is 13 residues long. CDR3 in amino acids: CSASSGREETQYF. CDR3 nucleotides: TGCAGTGCTAGTAGCGGGAGGGAGGAGACCCAGTACTTC.

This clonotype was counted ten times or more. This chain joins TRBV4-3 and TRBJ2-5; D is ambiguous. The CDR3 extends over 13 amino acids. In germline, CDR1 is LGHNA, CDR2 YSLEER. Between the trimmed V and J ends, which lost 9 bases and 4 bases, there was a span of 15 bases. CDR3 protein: CASARKVGETQYF. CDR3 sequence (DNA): TGCGCCAGTGCGCGGAAAGTTGGAGAGACCCAGTACTTC.

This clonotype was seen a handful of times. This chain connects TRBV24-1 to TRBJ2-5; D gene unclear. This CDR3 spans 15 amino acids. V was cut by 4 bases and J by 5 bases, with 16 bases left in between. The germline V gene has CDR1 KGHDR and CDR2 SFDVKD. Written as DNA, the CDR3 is TGTGCCACCAGTGACCGGACGGGTTTCCTGGAGACCCAGTACTTC. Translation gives CATSDRTGFLETQYF.

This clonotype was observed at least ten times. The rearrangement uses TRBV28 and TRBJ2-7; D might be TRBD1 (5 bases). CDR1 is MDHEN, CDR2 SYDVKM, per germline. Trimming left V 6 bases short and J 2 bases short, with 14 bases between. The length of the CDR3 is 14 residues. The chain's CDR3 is CASRVGQGPYEQYF. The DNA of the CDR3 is TGTGCCAGCAGGGTCGGGCAGGGCCCCTACGAGCAGTACTTC.

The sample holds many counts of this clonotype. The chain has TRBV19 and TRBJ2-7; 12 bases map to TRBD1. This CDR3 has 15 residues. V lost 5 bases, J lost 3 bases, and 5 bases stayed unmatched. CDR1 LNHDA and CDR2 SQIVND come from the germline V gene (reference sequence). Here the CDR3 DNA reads TGTGCCAGTAGTGTTGGGACAGGGGGCATCTACGAGCAGTACTTC. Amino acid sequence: CASSVGTGGIYEQYF.

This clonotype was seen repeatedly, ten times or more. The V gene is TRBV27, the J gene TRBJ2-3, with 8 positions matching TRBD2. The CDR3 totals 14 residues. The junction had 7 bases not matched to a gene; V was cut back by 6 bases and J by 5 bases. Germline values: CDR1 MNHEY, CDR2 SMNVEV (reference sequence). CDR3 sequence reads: CASRLAGRGDTQYF. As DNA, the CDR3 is TGTGCCAGCAGGTTAGCGGGACGGGGAGATACGCAGTATTTT.

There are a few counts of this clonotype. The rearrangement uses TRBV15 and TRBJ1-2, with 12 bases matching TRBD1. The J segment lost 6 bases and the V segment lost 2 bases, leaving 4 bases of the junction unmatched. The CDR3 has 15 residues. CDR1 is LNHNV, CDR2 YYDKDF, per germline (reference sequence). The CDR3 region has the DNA TGTGCCACCAGCAGACGGGACAGGGGGCTTGATGGCTACACCTTC. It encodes CATSRRDRGLDGYTF.

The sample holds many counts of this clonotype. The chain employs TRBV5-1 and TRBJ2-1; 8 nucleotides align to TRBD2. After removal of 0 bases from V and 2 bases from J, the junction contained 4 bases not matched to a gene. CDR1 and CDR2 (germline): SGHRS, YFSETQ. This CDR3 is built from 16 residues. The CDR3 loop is CASSLGSGGTYNEQFF. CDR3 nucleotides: TGCGCCAGCAGCTTGGGGTCGGGAGGGACCTACAATGAGCAGTTCTTC.

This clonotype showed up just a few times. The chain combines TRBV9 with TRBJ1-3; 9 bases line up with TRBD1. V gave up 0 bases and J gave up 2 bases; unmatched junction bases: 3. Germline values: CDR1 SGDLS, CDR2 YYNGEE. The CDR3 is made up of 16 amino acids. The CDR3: CASSVGNRGPGNTIYF. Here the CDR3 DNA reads TGTGCCAGCAGCGTAGGTAACAGGGGGCCTGGAAACACCATATATTTT.

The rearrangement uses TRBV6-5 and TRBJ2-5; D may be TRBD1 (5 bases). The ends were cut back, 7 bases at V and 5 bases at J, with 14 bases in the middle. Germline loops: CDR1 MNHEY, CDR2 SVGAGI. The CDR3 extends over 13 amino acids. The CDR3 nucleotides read TGTGCCAGCACCCCCCCAGGGATTGAGACCCAGTACTTC. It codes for CASTPPGIETQYF.

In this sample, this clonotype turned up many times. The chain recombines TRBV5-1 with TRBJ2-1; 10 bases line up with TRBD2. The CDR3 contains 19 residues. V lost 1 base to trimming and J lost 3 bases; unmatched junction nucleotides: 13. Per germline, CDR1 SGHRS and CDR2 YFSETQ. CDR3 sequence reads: CASSLSGTSATGLYNEQFF. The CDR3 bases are TGCGCCAGCAGCTTGAGTGGGACTAGCGCCACGGGGCTCTACAATGAGCAGTTCTTC.

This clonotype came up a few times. The CDR3 sequence is CASSPIAGDNEQFF. CDR3 coding DNA: TGTGCCAGCTCACCTATAGCGGGAGACAATGAGCAGTTCTTC. The chain recombines TRBV18 with TRBJ2-1, with TRBD2 identical over 9 bases. The CDR3 length is 14 residues. CDR1 is KGHSH and CDR2 is LQKENI in the germline V gene. Trimming at V came to 3 bases and at J to 5 bases, leaving 2 bases not matched to a gene.

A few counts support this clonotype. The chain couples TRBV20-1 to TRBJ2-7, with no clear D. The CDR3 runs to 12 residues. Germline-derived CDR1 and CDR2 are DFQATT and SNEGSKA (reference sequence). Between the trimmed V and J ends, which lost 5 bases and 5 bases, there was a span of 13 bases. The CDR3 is CSAARYTDEQYF. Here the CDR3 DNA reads TGCAGTGCTGCCCGTTACACAGACGAGCAGTACTTC.

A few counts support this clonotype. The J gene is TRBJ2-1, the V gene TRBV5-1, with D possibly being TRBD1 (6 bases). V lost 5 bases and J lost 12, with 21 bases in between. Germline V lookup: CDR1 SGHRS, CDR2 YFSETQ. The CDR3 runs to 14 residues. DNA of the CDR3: TGCGCCAGCAGTATGGAGCCAACAGGGTTTTTGCAGTTCTTC. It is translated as CASSMEPTGFLQFF.

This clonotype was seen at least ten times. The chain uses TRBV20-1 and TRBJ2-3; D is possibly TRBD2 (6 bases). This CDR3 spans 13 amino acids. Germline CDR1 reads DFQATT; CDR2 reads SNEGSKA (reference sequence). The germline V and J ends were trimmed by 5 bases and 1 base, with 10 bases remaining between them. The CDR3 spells CSAHSGGTDTQYF. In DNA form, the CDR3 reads TGCAGTGCTCATAGCGGAGGCACAGATACGCAGTATTTT.

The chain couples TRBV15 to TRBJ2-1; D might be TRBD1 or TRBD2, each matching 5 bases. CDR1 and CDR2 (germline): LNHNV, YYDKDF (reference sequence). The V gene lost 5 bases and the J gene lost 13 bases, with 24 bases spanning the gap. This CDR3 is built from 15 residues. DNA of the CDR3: TGTGCCACCAGCGGACCTGTCAAGGGAGAAGGGGAACAGTTCTTC. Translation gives CATSGPVKGEGEQFF.

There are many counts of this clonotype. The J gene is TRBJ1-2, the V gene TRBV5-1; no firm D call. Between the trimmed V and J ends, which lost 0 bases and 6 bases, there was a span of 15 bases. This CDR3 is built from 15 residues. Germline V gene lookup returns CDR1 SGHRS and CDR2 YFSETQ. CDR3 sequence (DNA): TGCGCCAGCAGCTTGGGTGACATCAACCCTCATGGCTACACCTTC. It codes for CASSLGDINPHGYTF. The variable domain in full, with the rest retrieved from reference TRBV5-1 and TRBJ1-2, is KAGVTQTPRYLIKTRGQQVTLSCSPISGHRSVSWYQQTPGQGLQFLFEYFSETQRNKGNFPGRFSGRQFSNSRSEMNVSTLELGDSALYLCASSLGDINPHGYTFGSGTRLTVV.

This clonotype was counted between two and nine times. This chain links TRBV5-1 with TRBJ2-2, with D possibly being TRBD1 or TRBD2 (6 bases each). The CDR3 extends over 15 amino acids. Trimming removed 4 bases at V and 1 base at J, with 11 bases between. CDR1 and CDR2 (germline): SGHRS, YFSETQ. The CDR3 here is CASSPGAGNTGELFF. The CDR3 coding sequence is TGCGCCAGCAGCCCGGGGGCCGGGAACACCGGGGAGCTGTTTTTT.

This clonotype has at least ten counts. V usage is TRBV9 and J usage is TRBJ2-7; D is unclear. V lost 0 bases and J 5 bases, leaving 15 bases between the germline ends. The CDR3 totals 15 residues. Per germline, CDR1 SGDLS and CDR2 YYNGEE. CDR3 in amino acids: CASSVGLSTNHEQYF. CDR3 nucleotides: TGTGCCAGCAGCGTAGGACTTAGTACTAACCACGAGCAGTACTTC.

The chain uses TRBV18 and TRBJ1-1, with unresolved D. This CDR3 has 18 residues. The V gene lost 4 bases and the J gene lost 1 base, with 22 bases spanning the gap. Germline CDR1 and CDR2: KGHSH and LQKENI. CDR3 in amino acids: CASSRVLLVRAQNTEAFF. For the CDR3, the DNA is TGTGCCAGCTCACGGGTCCTTTTAGTGAGGGCCCAGAACACTGAAGCTTTCTTT. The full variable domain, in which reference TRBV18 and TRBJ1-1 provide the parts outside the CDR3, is NAGVMQNPRHLVRRRGQEARLRCSPMKGHSHVYWYRQLPEEGLKFMVYLQKENIIDESGMPKERFSAEFPKEGPSILRIQQVVRGDSAAYFCASSRVLLVRAQNTEAFFGQGTRLTVV.

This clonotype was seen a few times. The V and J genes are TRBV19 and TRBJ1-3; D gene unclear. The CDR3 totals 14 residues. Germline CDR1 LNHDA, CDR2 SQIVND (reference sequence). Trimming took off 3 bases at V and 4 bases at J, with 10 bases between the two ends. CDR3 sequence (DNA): TGTGCCAGTAGTATCTTGGTATCCGGAAACACCATATATTTT. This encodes CASSILVSGNTIYF. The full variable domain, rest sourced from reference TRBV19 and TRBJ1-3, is DGGITQSPKYLFRKEGQNVTLSCEQNLNHDAMYWYRQDPGQGLRLIYYSQIVNDFQKGDIAEGYSVSREKKESFPLTVTSAQKNPTAFYLCASSILVSGNTIYFGEGSWLTVV.

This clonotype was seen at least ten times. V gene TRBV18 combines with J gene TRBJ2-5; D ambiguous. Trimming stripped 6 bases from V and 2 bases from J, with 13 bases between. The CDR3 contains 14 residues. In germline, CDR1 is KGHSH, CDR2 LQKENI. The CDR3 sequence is CASSPGIRQETQYF. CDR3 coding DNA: TGTGCCAGCTCCCCGGGTATCAGGCAAGAGACCCAGTACTTC.

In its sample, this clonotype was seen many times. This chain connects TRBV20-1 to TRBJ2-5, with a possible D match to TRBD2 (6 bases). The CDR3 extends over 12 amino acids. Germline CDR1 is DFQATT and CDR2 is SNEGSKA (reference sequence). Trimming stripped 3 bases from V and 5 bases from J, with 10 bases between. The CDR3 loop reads CSARVGSETQYF. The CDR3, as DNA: TGCAGTGCTAGGGTCGGGAGCGAGACCCAGTACTTC.

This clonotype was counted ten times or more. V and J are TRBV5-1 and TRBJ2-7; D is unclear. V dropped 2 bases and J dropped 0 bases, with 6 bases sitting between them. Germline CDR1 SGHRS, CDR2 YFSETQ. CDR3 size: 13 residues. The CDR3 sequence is CASSFYSSYEQYF. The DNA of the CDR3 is TGCGCCAGCAGCTTTTATAGCTCCTACGAGCAGTACTTC.